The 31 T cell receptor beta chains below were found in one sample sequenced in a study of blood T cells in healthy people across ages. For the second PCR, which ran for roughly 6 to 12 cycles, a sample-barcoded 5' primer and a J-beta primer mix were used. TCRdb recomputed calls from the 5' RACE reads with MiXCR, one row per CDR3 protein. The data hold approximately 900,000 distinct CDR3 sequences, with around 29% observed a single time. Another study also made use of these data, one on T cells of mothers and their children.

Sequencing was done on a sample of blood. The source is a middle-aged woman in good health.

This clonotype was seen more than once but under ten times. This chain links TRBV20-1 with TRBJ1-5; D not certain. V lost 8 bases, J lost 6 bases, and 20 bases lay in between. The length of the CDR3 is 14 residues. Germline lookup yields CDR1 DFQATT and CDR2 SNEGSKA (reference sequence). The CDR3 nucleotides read TGCAGTCTCCAAAGAGGGAGGTCGGGTCAGCCCCAGCATTTT. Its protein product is CSLQRGRSGQPQHF.

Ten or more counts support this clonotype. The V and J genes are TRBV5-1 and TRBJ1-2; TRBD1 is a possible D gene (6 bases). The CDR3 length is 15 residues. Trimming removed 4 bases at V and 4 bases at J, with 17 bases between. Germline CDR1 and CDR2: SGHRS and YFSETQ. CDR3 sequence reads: CASSPTGGDFYGYTF. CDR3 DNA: TGCGCCAGCAGCCCAACGGGGGGCGATTTCTATGGCTACACCTTC.

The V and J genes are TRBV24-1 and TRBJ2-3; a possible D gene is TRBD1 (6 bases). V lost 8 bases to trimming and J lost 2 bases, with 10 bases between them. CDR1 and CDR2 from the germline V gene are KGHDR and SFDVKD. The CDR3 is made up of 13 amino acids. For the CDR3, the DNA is TGTGCCACCAACCCAGGGGACACAGATACGCAGTATTTT. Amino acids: CATNPGDTDTQYF.

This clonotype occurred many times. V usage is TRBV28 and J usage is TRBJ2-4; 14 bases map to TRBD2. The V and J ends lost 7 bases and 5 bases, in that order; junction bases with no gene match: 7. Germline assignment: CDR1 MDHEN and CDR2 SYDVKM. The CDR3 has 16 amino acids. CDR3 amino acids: CASTTGTSGGQNIQYF. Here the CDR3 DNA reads TGTGCCAGCACCACAGGGACTAGCGGGGGCCAAAACATTCAGTACTTC.

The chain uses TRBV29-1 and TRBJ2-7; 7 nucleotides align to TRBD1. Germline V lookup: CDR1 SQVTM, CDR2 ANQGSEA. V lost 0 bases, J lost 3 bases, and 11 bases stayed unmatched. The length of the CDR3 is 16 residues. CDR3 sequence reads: CSVEDRRQGILYEQYF. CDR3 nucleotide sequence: TGCAGCGTTGAAGATAGGCGACAGGGTATTCTCTACGAGCAGTACTTC.

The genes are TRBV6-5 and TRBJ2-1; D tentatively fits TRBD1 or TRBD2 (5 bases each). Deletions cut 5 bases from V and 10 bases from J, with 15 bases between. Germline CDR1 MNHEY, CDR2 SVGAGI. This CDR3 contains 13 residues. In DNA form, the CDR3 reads TGTGCCAGCAGTCCTCTCCCAGGGAGCGAGCAGTTCTTC. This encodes CASSPLPGSEQFF.

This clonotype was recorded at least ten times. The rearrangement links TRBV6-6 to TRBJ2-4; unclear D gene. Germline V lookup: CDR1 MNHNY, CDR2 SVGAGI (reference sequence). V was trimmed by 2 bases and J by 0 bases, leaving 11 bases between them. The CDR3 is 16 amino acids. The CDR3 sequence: CASSYGETLAKNIQYF. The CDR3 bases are TGTGCCAGCAGTTACGGAGAGACTCTAGCCAAAAACATTCAGTACTTC.

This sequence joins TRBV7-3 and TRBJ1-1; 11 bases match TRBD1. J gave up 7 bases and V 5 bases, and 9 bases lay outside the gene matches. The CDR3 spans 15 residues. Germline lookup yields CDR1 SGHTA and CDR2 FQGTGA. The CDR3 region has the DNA TGTGCCAGCAGCGCGCGGGACAGGGGGTTAAATGAAGCTTTCTTT. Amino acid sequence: CASSARDRGLNEAFF.

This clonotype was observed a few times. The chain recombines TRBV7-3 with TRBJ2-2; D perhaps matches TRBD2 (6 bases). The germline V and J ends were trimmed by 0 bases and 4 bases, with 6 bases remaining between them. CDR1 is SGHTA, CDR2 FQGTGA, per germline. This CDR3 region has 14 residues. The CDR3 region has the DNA TGTGCCAGCAGCTTAACGGGAGGCACCGGGGAGCTGTTTTTT. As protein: CASSLTGGTGELFF.

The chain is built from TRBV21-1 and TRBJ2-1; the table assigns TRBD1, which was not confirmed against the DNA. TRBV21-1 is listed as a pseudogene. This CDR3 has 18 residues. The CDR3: CASSKVPGFGLAKNIQFF. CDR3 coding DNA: TGTGCCAGCAGCAAGGTCCCGGGGTTCGGACTAGCCAAAAACATTCAGTTCTTC.

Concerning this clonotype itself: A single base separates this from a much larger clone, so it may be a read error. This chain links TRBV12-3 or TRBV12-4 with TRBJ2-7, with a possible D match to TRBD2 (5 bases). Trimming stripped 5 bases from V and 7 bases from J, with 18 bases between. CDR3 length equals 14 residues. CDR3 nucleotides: TGTGCCAGCAGTGCCCTGGAGAGGGCGGAGGAGCAGTACTTC. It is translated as CASSALERAEEQYF.

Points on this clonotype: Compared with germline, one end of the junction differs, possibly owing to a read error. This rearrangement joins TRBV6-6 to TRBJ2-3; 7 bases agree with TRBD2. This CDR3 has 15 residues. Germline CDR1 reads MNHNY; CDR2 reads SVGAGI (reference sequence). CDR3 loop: CASSSPGGITDTQYF. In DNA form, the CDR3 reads TGCGCCAGCAGTAGTCCCGGGGGGATCACAGATACGCAGTATTTT.

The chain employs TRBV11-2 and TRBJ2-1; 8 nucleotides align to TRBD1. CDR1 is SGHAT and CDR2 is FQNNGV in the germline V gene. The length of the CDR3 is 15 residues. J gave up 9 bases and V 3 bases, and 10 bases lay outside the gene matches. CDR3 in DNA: TGTGCCAGCAGCTTTTGGACAGGGAAGGCAAGTGAGCAGTTCTTC. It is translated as CASSFWTGKASEQFF.

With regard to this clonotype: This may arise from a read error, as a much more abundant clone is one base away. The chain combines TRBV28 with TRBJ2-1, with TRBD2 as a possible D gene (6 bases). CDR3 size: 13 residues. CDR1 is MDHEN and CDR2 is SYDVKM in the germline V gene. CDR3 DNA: TGTGCCAGCAGTTTAACTAGCAACTATGAGAAGTTCTTC. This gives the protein CASSLTSNYEKFF.

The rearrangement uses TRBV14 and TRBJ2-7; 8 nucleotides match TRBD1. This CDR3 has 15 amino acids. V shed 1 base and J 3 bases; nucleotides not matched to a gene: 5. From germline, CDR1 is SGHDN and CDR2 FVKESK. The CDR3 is CASSQVRGPGYEQYF. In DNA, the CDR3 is TGTGCCAGCAGCCAAGTCAGGGGGCCGGGCTACGAGCAGTACTTC.

DNA of the CDR3: TGCAGCTTCCTTGAACTGGTGGATACGCAGTATTTT. Residues: CSFLELVDTQYF. The chain is built from TRBV29-1 and TRBJ2-3; D gene uncertain. The CDR3 contains 12 residues. Germline V gene data show CDR1 as SQVTM and CDR2 as ANQGSEA. Deletions cut 8 bases from V and 6 bases from J, with 15 bases between.

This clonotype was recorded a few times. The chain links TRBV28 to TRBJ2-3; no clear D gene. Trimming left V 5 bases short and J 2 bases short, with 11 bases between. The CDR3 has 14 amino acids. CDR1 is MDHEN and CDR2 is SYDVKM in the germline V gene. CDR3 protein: CASSPSSVTDTQYF. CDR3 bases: TGTGCCAGCAGTCCCTCTAGTGTCACAGATACGCAGTATTTT.

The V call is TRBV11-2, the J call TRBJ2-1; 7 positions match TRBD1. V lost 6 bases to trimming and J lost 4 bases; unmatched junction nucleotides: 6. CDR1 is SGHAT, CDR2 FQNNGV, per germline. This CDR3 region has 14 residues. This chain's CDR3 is CASRGTDFYNEQFF. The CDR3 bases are TGTGCCAGCAGGGGGACAGACTTTTACAATGAGCAGTTCTTC.

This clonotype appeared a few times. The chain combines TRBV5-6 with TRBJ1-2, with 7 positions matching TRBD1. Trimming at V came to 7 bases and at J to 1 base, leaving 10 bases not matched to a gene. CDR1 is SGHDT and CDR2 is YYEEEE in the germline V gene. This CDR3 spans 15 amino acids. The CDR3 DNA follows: TGTGCCAGCTCGGGAAGACAGGGCCTTAACTATGGCTACACCTTC. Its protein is CASSGRQGLNYGYTF.

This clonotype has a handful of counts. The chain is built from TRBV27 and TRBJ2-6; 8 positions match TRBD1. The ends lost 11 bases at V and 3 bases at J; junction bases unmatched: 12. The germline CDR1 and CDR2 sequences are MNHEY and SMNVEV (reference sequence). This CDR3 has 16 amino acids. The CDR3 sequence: CASQGAPVSGANVLTF. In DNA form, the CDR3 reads TGTGCCTCCCAGGGGGCGCCAGTGAGTGGGGCCAACGTCCTGACTTTC.

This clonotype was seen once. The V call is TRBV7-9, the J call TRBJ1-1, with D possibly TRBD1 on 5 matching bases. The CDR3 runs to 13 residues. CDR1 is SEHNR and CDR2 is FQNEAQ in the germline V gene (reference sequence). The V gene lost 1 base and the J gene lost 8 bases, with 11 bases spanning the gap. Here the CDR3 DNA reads TGTGCCAGCAGCTTAGTCGGGGGTGGAGAAGCTTTCTTT. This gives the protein CASSLVGGGEAFF.

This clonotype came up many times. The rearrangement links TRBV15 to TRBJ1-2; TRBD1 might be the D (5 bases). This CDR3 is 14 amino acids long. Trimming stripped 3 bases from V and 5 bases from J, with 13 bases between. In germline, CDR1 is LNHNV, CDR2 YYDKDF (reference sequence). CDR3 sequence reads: CATSRAGTDYGYTF. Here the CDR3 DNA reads TGTGCCACCAGCAGGGCCGGGACGGATTATGGCTACACCTTC.

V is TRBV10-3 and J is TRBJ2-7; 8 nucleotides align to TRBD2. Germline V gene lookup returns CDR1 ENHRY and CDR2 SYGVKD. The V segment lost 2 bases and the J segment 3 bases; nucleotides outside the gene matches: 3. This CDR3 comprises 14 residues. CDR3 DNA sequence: TGTGCCATCAGTGAGGGGACTAGTGGCTACGAGCAGTACTTC. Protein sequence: CAISEGTSGYEQYF.

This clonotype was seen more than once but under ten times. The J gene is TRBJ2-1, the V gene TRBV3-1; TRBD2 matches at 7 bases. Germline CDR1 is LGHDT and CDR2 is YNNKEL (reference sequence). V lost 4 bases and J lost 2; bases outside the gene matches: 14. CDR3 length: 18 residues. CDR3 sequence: CASSPMGLAELAYNEQFF. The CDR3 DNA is TGTGCCAGCAGCCCGATGGGTCTAGCGGAACTTGCCTACAATGAGCAGTTCTTC.

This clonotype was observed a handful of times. The CDR3 DNA is TGTGCCAGCAGCTTCAATAACCAGGGGGCGAGAGGCTACACCTTC. Protein: CASSFNNQGARGYTF. The V gene is TRBV7-9, the J gene TRBJ1-2; 8 bases are a match to TRBD1. The V segment lost 3 bases and the J segment 8 bases; nucleotides outside the gene matches: 11. CDR3 length: 15 residues. Germline V gives CDR1 SEHNR, CDR2 FQNEAQ (reference sequence).

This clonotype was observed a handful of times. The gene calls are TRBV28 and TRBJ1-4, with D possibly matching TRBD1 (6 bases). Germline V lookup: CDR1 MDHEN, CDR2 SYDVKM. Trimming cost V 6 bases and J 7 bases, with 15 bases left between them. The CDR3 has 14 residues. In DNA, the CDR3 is TGTGCCAGCAGCCCGACAGGAGCTAGTGAAAAACTGTTTTTT. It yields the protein CASSPTGASEKLFF.

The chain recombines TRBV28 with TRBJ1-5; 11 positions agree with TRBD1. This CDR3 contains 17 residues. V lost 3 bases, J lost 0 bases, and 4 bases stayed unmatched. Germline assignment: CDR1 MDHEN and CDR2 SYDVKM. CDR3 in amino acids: CASSLGTGGYSNQPQHF. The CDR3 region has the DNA TGTGCCAGCAGTTTGGGGACAGGGGGATATAGCAATCAGCCCCAGCATTTT. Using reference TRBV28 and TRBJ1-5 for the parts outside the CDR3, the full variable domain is DVKVTQSSRYLVKRTGEKVFLECVQDMDHENMFWYRQDPGLGLRLIYFSYDVKMKEKGDIPEGYSVSREKKERFSLILESASTNQTSMYLCASSLGTGGYSNQPQHFGDGTRLSIL.

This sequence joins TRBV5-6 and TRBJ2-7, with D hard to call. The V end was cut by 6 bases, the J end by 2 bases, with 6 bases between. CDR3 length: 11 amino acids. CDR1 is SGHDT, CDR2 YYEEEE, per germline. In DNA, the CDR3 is TGTGCCAGCACTTCGACCTACGAGCAGTACTTC. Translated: CASTSTYEQYF.

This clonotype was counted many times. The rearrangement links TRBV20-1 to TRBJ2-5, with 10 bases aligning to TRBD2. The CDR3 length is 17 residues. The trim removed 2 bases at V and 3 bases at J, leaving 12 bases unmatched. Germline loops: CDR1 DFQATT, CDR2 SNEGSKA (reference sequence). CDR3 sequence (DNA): TGCAGTGCTAGAAGGAAGGCTAGCGGGGGTCTTAAAGAGACCCAGTACTTC. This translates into CSARRKASGGLKETQYF.

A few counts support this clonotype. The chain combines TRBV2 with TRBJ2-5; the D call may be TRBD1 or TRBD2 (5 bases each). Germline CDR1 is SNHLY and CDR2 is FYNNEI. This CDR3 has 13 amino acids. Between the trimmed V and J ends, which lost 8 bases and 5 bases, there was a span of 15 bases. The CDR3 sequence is CASGQGRGETQYF. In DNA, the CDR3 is TGTGCCAGCGGGCAGGGACGTGGTGAGACCCAGTACTTC.

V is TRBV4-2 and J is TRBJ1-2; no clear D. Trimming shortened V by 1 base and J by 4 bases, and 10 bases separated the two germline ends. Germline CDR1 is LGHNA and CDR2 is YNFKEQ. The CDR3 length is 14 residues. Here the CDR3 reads CASSQVGSIYGYTF. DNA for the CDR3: TGTGCCAGCAGCCAAGTCGGGAGTATCTATGGCTACACCTTC.